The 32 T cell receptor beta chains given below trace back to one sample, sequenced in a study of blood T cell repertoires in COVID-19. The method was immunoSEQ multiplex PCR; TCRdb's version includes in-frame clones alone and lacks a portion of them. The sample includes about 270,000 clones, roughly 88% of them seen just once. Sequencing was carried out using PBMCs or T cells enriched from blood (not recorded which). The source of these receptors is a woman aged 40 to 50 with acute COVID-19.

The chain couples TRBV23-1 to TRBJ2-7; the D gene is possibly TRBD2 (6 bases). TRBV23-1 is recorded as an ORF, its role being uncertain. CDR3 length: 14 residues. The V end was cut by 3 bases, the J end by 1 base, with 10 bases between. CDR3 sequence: CASSQEGRSYEQYV. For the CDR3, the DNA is TGCGCCAGCAGTCAGGAAGGGAGGTCCTACGAGCAGTACGTC.

This chain's CDR3 is CASSVDWGGHLTGELFF. In nucleotides, the CDR3 is TGTGCCAGCAGCGTAGATTGGGGAGGGCACCTAACCGGGGAGCTGTTTTTT. The rearrangement uses TRBV9 and TRBJ2-2; 7 bases map to TRBD2. The J segment lost 5 bases and the V segment lost 0 bases, leaving 10 bases of the junction unmatched. Germline CDR1 and CDR2: SGDLS and YYNGEE. The CDR3 sequence is 17 residues long.

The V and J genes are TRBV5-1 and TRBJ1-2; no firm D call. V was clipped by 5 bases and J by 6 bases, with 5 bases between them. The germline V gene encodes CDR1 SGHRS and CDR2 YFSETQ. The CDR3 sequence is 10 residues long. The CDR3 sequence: CASRTNGYTF. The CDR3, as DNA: TGCGCCAGCAGAACTAATGGCTACACCTTC. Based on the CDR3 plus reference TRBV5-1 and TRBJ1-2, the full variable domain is KAGVTQTPRYLIKTRGQQVTLSCSPISGHRSVSWYQQTPGQGLQFLFEYFSETQRNKGNFPGRFSGRQFSNSRSEMNVSTLELGDSALYLCASRTNGYTFGSGTRLTVV.

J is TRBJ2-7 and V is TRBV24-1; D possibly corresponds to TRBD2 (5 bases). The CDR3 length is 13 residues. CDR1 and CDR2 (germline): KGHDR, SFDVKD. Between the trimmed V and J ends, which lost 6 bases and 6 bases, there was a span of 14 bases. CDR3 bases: TGTGCCACCAGTCCTCAAGGGAGTACCGAGCAGTACTTC. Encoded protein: CATSPQGSTEQYF.

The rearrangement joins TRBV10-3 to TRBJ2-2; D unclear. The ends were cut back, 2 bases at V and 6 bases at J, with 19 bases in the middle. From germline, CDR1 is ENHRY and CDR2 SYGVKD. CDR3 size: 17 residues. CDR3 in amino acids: CAISEVAAGRRSGELFF. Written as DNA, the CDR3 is TGTGCCATCAGTGAGGTGGCGGCTGGAAGACGGTCCGGGGAGCTGTTTTTT.

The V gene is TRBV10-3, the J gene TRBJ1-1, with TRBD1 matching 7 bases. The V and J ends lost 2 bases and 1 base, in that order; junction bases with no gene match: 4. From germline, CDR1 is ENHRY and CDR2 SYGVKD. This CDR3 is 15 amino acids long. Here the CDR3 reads CAISEPRGANTEAFF. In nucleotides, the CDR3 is TGTGCCATCAGTGAGCCCAGGGGGGCGAACACTGAAGCTTTCTTT.

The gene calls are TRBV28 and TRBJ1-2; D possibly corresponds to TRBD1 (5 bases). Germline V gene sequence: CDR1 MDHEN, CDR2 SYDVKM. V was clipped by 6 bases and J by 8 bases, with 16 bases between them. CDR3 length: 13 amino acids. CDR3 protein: CASSIEAGLGYTF. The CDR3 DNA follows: TGTGCCAGCAGCATCGAGGCGGGGCTCGGCTACACCTTC.

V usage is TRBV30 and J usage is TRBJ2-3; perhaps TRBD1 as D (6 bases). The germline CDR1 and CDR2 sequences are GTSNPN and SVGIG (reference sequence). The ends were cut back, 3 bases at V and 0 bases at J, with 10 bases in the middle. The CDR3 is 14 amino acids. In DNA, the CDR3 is TGTGCCTGGAGGGACAGCTTAAGCACAGATACGCAGTATTTT. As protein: CAWRDSLSTDTQYF. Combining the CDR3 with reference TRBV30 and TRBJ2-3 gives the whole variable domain SQTIHQWPATLVQPVGSPLSLECTVEGTSNPNLYWYRQAAGRGLQLLFYSVGIGQISSEVPQNLSASRPQDRQFILSSKKLLLSDSGFYLCAWRDSLSTDTQYFGPGTRLTVL.

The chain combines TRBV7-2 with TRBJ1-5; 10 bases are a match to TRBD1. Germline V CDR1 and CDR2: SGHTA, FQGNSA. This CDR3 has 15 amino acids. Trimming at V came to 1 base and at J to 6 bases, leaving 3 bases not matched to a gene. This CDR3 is CASSLDGTGVQPQHF. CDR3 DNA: TGTGCCAGCAGCTTAGACGGGACAGGGGTTCAGCCCCAGCATTTT.

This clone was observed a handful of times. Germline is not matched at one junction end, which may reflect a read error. The CDR3 spells CASSLAGGSTDTQYF. CDR3 DNA sequence: TGTGCCAGCAGCCTAGCGGGAGGGAGCACAGATACGCAGTATTTT. The chain employs TRBV7-9 and TRBJ2-3, with 12 nucleotides matching TRBD2. The CDR3 is made up of 15 amino acids. Germline V gives CDR1 SEHNR, CDR2 FQNEAQ (reference sequence).

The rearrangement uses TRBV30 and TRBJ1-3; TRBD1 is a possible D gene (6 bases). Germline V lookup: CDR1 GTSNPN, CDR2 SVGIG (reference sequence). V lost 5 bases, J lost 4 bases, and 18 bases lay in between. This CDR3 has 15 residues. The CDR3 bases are TGTGCCTGGGACGAGATACGGGACATGGGAAACACCATATATTTT. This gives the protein CAWDEIRDMGNTIYF.

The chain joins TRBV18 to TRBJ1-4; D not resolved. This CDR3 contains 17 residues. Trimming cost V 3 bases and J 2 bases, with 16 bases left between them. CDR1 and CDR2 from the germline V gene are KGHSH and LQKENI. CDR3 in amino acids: CASSPLTTLSTNEKLFF. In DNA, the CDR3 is TGTGCCAGCTCACCGCTGACTACCCTCTCGACTAATGAAAAACTGTTTTTT.

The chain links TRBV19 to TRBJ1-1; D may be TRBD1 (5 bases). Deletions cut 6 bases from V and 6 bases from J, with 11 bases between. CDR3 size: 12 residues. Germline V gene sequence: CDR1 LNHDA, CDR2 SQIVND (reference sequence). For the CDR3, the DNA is TGTGCCAGTAGCCCCAGGGTATCTGAAGCTTTCTTT. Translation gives CASSPRVSEAFF.

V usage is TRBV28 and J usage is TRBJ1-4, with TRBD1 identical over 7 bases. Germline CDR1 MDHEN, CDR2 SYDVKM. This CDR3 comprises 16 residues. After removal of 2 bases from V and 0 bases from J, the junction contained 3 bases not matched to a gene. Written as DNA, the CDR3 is TGTGCCAGCAGTTTACAGCAGGGGGCAACTAATGAAAAACTGTTTTTT. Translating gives CASSLQQGATNEKLFF.

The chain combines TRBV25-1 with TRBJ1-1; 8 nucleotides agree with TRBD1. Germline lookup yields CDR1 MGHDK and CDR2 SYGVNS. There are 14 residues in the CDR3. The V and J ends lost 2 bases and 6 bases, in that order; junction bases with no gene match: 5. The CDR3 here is CASSEPRTGPEAFF. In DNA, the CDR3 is TGTGCCAGCAGTGAACCCAGGACAGGGCCTGAAGCTTTCTTT. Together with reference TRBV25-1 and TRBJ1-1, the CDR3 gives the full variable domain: EADIYQTPRYLVIGTGKKITLECSQTMGHDKMYWYQQDPGMELHLIHYSYGVNSTEKGDLSSESTVSRIRTEHFPLTLESARPSHTSQYLCASSEPRTGPEAFFGQGTRLTVV.

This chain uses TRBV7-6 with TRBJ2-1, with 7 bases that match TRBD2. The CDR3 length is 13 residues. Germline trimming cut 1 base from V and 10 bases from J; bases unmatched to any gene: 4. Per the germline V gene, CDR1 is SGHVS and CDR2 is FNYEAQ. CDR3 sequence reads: CASSLERDGEQFF. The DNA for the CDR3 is TGTGCCAGCAGCTTAGAGCGGGACGGGGAGCAGTTCTTC.

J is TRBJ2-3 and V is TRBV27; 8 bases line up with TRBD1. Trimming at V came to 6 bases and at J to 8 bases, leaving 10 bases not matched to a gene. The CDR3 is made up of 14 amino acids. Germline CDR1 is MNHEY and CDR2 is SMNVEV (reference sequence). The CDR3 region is CASSLDRGSGTQYF. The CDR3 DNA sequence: TGTGCCAGCAGCCTCGACAGGGGATCAGGTACGCAGTATTTT.

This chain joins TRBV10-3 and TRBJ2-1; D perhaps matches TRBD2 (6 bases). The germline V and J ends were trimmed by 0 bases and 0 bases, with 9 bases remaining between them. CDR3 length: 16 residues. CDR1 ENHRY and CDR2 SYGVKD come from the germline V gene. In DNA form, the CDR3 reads TGTGCCATCAGTGAGTCTGGCGGGGTCTCCTACAATGAGCAGTTCTTC. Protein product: CAISESGGVSYNEQFF.

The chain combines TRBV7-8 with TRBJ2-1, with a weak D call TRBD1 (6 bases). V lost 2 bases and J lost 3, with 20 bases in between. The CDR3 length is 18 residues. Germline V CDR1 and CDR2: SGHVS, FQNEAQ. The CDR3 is CASSLIPDSWAFYNEQFF. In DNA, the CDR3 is TGTGCCAGCAGCTTAATTCCGGACAGCTGGGCGTTCTACAATGAGCAGTTCTTC.

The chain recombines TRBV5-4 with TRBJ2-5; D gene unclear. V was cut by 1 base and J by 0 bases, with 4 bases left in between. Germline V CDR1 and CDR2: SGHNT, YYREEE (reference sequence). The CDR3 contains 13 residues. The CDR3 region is CASSLHNQETQYF. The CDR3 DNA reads TGTGCCAGCAGCTTGCACAACCAAGAGACCCAGTACTTC.

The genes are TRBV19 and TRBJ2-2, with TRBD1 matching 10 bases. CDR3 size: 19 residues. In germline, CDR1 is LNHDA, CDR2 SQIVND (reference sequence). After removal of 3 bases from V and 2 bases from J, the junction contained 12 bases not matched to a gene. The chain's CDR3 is CASSMTGGLGVLNTGELFF. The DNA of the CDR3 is TGTGCCAGTAGTATGACAGGGGGCTTAGGTGTCCTTAACACCGGGGAGCTGTTTTTT.

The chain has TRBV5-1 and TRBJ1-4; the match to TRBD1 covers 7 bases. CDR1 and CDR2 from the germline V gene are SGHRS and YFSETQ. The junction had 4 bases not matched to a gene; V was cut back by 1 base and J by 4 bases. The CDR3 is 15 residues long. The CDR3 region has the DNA TGCGCCAGCAGCTTGACAGGGGCCTTTAATGAAAAACTGTTTTTT. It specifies CASSLTGAFNEKLFF.

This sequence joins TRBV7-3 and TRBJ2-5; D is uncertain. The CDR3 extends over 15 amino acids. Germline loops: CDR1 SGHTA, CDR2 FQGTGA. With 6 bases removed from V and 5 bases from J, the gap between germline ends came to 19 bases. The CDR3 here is CASSPSVGVPETQYF. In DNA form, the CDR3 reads TGTGCCAGCAGTCCCTCGGTTGGAGTCCCCGAGACCCAGTACTTC.

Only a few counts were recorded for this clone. CDR3 loop: CASSQDRTTTGELFF. CDR3 in DNA: TGCGCCAGCAGCCAAGATAGAACCACCACCGGGGAGCTGTTTTTT. The J gene is TRBJ2-2, the V gene TRBV4-1; no firm D call. The ends were cut back, 0 bases at V and 4 bases at J, with 9 bases in the middle. This CDR3 contains 15 residues. The germline V gene encodes CDR1 MGHRA and CDR2 YSYEKL.

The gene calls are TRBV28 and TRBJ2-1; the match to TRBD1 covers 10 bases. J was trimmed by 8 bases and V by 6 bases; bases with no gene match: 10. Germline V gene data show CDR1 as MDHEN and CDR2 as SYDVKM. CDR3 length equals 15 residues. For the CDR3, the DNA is TGTGCCAGCAGCCGAGGGACAGGGGCGACCTATGAGCAGTTCTTC. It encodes CASSRGTGATYEQFF.

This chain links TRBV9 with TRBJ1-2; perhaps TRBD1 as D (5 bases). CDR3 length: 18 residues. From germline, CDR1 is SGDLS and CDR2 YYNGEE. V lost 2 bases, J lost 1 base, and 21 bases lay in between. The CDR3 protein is CASSVERRAQQGNYGYTF. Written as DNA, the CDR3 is TGTGCCAGCAGCGTCGAAAGACGGGCCCAGCAGGGTAACTATGGCTACACCTTC.

CDR3 DNA: TGTGCCAGCAGCCAAGCAGGGGCGGACGCTGAAGCTTTCTTT. Translation gives CASSQAGADAEAFF. The chain couples TRBV3-1 (or the pseudogene TRBV3-2) to TRBJ1-1, with D tentatively TRBD1 (6 bases). The ends were cut back, 1 base at V and 6 bases at J, with 12 bases in the middle. The CDR3 consists of 14 residues. Per the germline V gene, CDR1 is LGHDT and CDR2 is YNNKEL (reference sequence).

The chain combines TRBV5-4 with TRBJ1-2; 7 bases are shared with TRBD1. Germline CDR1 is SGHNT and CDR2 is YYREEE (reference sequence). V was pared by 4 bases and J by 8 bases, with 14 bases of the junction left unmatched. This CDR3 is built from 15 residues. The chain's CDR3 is CASSPTLEGGLGYTF. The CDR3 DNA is TGTGCCAGCAGCCCGACTCTCGAAGGGGGCTTAGGCTACACCTTC.

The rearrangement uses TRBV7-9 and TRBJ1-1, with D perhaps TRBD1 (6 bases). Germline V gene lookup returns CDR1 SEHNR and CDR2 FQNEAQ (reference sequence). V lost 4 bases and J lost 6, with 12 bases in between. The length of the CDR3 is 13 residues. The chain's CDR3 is CASSSWGGAEAFF. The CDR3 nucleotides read TGTGCCAGCAGCTCCTGGGGGGGCGCTGAAGCTTTCTTT.

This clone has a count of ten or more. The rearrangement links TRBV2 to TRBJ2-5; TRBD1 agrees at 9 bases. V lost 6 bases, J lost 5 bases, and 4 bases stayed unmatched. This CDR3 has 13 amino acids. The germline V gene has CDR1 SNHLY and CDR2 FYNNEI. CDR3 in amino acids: CASSGGQGETQYF. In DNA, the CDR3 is TGTGCCAGCAGCGGTGGACAGGGGGAGACCCAGTACTTC.

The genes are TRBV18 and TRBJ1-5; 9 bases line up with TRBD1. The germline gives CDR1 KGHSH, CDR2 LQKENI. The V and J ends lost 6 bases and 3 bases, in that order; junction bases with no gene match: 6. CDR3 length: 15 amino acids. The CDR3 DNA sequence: TGTGCCAGCTCCCCCGGGACAGGGAACAATCAGCCCCAGCATTTT. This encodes CASSPGTGNNQPQHF.

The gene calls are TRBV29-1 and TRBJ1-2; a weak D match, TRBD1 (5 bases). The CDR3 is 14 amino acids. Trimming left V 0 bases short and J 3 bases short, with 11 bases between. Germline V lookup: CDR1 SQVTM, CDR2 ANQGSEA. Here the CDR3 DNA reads TGCAGCGTTGAAGATCCGGGGGGGTACTATGGCTACACCTTC. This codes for CSVEDPGGYYGYTF.